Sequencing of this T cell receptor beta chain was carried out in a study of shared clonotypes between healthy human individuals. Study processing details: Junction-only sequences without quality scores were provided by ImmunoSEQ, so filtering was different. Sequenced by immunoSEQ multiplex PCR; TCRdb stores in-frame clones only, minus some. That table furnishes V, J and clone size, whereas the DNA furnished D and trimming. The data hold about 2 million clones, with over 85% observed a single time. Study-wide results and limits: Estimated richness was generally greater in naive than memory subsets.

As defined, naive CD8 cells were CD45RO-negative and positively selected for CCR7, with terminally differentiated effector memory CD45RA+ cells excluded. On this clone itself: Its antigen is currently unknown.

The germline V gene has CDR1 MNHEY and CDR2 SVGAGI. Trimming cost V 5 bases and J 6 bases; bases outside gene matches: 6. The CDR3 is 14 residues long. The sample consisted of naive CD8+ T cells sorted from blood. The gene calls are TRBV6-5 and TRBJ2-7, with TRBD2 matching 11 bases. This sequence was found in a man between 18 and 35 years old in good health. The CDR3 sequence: CASSPLTSGTEQYF. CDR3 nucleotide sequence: TGTGCCAGCAGTCCCTTGACTAGCGGGACCGAGCAGTACTTC.